The source of this T cell receptor (beta chain) is a study of T cell responses to AZD1222 COVID-19 vaccine. The length of the CDR3 is 15 residues. Trimming removed 4 bases at V and 4 bases at J, with 14 bases between. The germline gives CDR1 SNHLY, CDR2 FYNNEI. Overall study results and limits: Across spike, vaccine-associated CD4 TCRs were found, dominant at 160-218 and 743-854. A mostly white British donor set with more females was recruited, and clonal diversity was possibly underestimated.

TCRdb's table, derived via immunoSEQ multiplex PCR, lists solely in-frame clones and lacks some. The table includes about 150,000 clones, roughly 90% detected once. About this clone itself: Its specificity is unknown.

The V gene is TRBV2, the J gene TRBJ2-1; D perhaps matches TRBD1 (6 bases). The clonotype originates from an adult in good health. Sequences were derived from peripheral blood, sampled on day 0 of AZD1222 vaccination. DNA of the CDR3: TGTGCCAGCAGTGGGGGGCCTGGCGGATACAATGAGCAGTTCTTC. As protein: CASSGGPGGYNEQFF.